The 21 T cell receptor beta chains below were found in one sample sequenced in a study of T cell repertoires in cytomegalovirus infection (dated by TCRdb to between 2017 and 2020). Data came from an Illumina HiSeq 1500. The public reads were quality trimmed at Q25 with fastp and then assembled into clones with MiXCR by TCRdb, keeping productive beta chains. Every entry covers one CDR3 protein and lists the most common genes and DNA from its rows. The sample profile shows approximately 350,000 distinct CDR3 sequences; roughly 34% of them were found once. The ten largest clones represent roughly 12% of the sample. The treatment or condition label, read with the paper, signifies: in vitro stimulation with specific CMV peptide epitopes to enrich CMV-specific T cells. No antigen is known for these receptors. Sequences were derived from cultured PBMCs, sampled from culture after CMV antigen stimulation. These receptors were obtained from a human donor in good health (CMV status not recorded). Some clones in this sample may be carry-over from other donors' samples.

This chain connects TRBV6-2 or TRBV6-3 to TRBJ2-3; 12 bases fit TRBD2. Germline V lookup: CDR1 MNHEY, CDR2 SVGEGT. The CDR3 spans 17 residues. Trimming removed 5 bases from V and 0 bases from J; junction bases left unmatched: 6. CDR3 DNA sequence: TGTGCCAGCAGTAGCGGACTAGCGGGAACAAGCACAGATACGCAGTATTTT. As protein: CASSSGLAGTSTDTQYF.

This sequence joins TRBV20-1 and TRBJ1-3; the D is unclear. The V gene's germline CDR1 is DFQATT and CDR2 SNEGSKA (reference sequence). The ends were cut back, 2 bases at V and 2 bases at J, with 7 bases in the middle. The CDR3 has 13 amino acids. This CDR3 reads CSARTYTGNTIYF. The CDR3 nucleotides are TGCAGTGCTAGAACTTACACTGGAAACACCATATATTTT.

The rearrangement uses TRBV28 and TRBJ1-2; D is unresolved. Germline CDR1 MDHEN, CDR2 SYDVKM. CDR3 length equals 14 residues. V lost 4 bases to trimming and J lost 5 bases, with 14 bases between them. The CDR3 region has the DNA TGTGCCAGCAGTTCCGGGCGCGGACGATATGGCTACACCTTC. It yields the protein CASSSGRGRYGYTF.

This chain connects TRBV4-1 to TRBJ2-7; the match to TRBD2 covers 10 bases. Germline V gene data show CDR1 as MGHRA and CDR2 as YSYEKL. The junction had 8 bases not matched to a gene; V was cut back by 0 bases and J by 3 bases. The length of the CDR3 is 17 residues. Written as DNA, the CDR3 is TGCGCCAGCAGCCAAGAGTCAATCCTAGCGGGAGACTACGAGCAGTACTTC. Its translation: CASSQESILAGDYEQYF.

This clonotype was seen a few times. V and J are TRBV27 and TRBJ1-1; TRBD1 aligns across 10 bases. Germline CDR1 is MNHEY and CDR2 is SMNVEV (reference sequence). The CDR3 consists of 14 residues. J lost 3 bases, V lost 6 bases, and 4 bases had no gene match. The CDR3 bases are TGTGCCAGCAGGTGGGGACAGGGGTACACTGAAGCTTTCTTT. As protein: CASRWGQGYTEAFF.

The table lists this clonotype with many counts. The rearrangement links TRBV4-3 to TRBJ2-1, with 7 positions matching TRBD2. The CDR3 contains 14 residues. J was trimmed by 14 bases and V by 1 base; bases with no gene match: 11. From germline, CDR1 is LGHNA and CDR2 YSLEER. CDR3 coding DNA: TGCGCCAGCAGCCAAGGGGCTAGCGGTAGAGGGAAGTTCTTC. It codes for CASSQGASGRGKFF.

This rearrangement joins TRBV6-5 to TRBJ2-1, with 9 bases identical to TRBD1. V was clipped by 8 bases and J by 3 bases; unmatched bases: 5. Germline V gives CDR1 MNHEY, CDR2 SVGAGI. The CDR3 consists of 14 residues. CDR3 sequence: CASARDRDYNEQFF. DNA for the CDR3: TGTGCCAGCGCCCGGGACAGGGACTACAATGAGCAGTTCTTC.

The chain couples TRBV19 to TRBJ2-7; possibly TRBD2 for D (5 bases). Germline V CDR1 and CDR2: LNHDA, SQIVND (reference sequence). Trimming stripped 9 bases from V and 4 bases from J, with 13 bases between. This CDR3 has 12 amino acids. As DNA, the CDR3 is TGTGCCAGCGGGAATCCCTTTTACGAGCAGTACGTC. Translation: CASGNPFYEQYV.

The V gene is TRBV7-2, the J gene TRBJ2-4, with TRBD1 matching over 7 bases. The CDR3 length is 13 residues. V was clipped by 5 bases and J by 8 bases; unmatched bases: 6. CDR1 is SGHTA and CDR2 is FQGNSA in the germline V gene. CDR3 amino acids: CASSPWTGDIQYF. CDR3 coding DNA: TGTGCCAGCAGCCCGTGGACAGGTGACATTCAGTACTTC.

The chain recombines TRBV6-2 or TRBV6-3 with TRBJ2-7; D gene unclear. Trimming stripped 10 bases from V and 3 bases from J, with 13 bases between. Germline CDR1 and CDR2: MNHEY and SVGEGT. The CDR3 extends over 12 amino acids. The CDR3 DNA follows: TGTGCCACCTCTGACTTTTACTACGAGCAGTACGTC. It codes for CATSDFYYEQYV.

The genes are TRBV6-5 and TRBJ2-3; D possibly corresponds to TRBD2 (6 bases). V was shortened by 6 bases and J by 3 bases, with 19 bases between the two germline ends. Germline CDR1 reads MNHEY; CDR2 reads SVGAGI. This CDR3 contains 16 residues. For the CDR3, the DNA is TGTGCCAGCAGCCCATTGGGGGGAGCAGTTACAGATACGCAGTATTTT. Translation gives CASSPLGGAVTDTQYF.

This clonotype has just a few counts. V usage is TRBV19 and J usage is TRBJ2-1; D possibly matches TRBD1 or TRBD2 (6 bases each). The V gene's germline CDR1 is LNHDA and CDR2 SQIVND (reference sequence). Deletions cut 2 bases from V and 7 bases from J, with 18 bases between. The CDR3 length is 16 residues. Here the CDR3 DNA reads TGTGCCAGTAGTATAAGGGGGGCAGGTTTGGAAAATGAGCAGTTCTTC. This encodes CASSIRGAGLENEQFF.

This chain joins TRBV24-1 and TRBJ1-5, with 7 bases that match TRBD1. The CDR3 is 13 residues long. Germline assignment: CDR1 KGHDR and CDR2 SFDVKD. Trimming at V came to 11 bases and at J to 3 bases, leaving 6 bases not matched to a gene. CDR3 amino acids: CAISTGANQPQHF. Written as DNA, the CDR3 is TGTGCCATTTCCACAGGGGCCAATCAGCCCCAGCATTTT.

This clonotype was recorded at least ten times. The chain has TRBV12-3 or TRBV12-4 and TRBJ2-6; D is unclear. V was clipped by 6 bases and J by 2 bases, with 5 bases between them. The CDR3 is made up of 13 amino acids. The CDR3 DNA reads as TGTGCCAGCAGGTCTACTGGGGCCAACGTCCTGACTTTC. The encoded protein is CASRSTGANVLTF.

This clonotype was observed a handful of times. The chain joins TRBV7-2 to TRBJ1-5, with a weak D call TRBD1 (5 bases). The V gene lost 1 base and the J gene lost 4 bases, with 11 bases spanning the gap. Germline-derived CDR1 and CDR2 are SGHTA and FQGNSA. This CDR3 is 15 amino acids long. CDR3 amino acids: CASSLEAGRNQPQHF. CDR3 nucleotide sequence: TGTGCCAGCAGCTTAGAGGCAGGGAGGAATCAGCCCCAGCATTTT.

CDR3 sequence (DNA): TGTGCCAGCGATGGACAGGGCTTGGGCGAGCAGTACTTC. It is translated as CASDGQGLGEQYF. The V gene is TRBV7-9, the J gene TRBJ2-7; 8 positions agree with TRBD1. With 8 bases clipped from V and 6 bases from J, the junction kept 9 bases outside the gene matches. Germline CDR1 and CDR2: SEHNR and FQNEAQ (reference sequence). The CDR3 consists of 13 residues.

This clonotype was counted a single time. The chain recombines TRBV12-3 or TRBV12-4 with TRBJ2-1; a weak D match, TRBD2 (5 bases). This CDR3 has 15 residues. Trimming took 7 bases from V and 2 from J, leaving 15 bases between them. As DNA, the CDR3 is TGTGCCAGCATTGTCGGACTGCCTACCTACAATGAGCAGTTCTTC. Translation: CASIVGLPTYNEQFF.

The V gene is TRBV5-6, the J gene TRBJ1-1, with D unresolved. CDR1 and CDR2 from the germline V gene are SGHDT and YYEEEE. The length of the CDR3 is 13 residues. Trimming took 0 bases from V and 4 from J, leaving 7 bases between them. In DNA, the CDR3 is TGTGCCAGCAGCTTGGGGAGATTCACTGAAGCTTTCTTT. Amino acids: CASSLGRFTEAFF.

V usage is TRBV18 and J usage is TRBJ1-1; D may be TRBD1 (5 bases). CDR3 length: 16 amino acids. Trimming removed 2 bases from V and 4 bases from J, with 17 bases in between. Germline loops: CDR1 KGHSH, CDR2 LQKENI. In DNA form, the CDR3 reads TGTGCCAGCTCACCAAAAGCCTCAGGGCTTACCACTGAAGCTTTCTTT. Residues: CASSPKASGLTTEAFF.

This sequence joins TRBV12-3 or TRBV12-4 and TRBJ1-4, with a tentative D call TRBD1 (5 bases). CDR3 size: 14 residues. V was shortened by 5 bases and J by 7 bases, with 14 bases between the two germline ends. The CDR3 DNA sequence: TGTGCCAGCAGTCCCCACGGGGGAGGTGAAAAACTGTTTTTT. Translating it yields CASSPHGGGEKLFF.

The rearrangement joins TRBV29-1 to TRBJ1-1; 8 positions agree with TRBD1. V was clipped by 4 bases and J by 5 bases; unmatched bases: 6. From germline, CDR1 is SQVTM and CDR2 ANQGSEA. The CDR3 sequence is 13 residues long. The DNA of the CDR3 is TGCAGCGTTGCTGGACAGGGAGAGACTGAAGCTTTCTTT. As protein: CSVAGQGETEAFF.